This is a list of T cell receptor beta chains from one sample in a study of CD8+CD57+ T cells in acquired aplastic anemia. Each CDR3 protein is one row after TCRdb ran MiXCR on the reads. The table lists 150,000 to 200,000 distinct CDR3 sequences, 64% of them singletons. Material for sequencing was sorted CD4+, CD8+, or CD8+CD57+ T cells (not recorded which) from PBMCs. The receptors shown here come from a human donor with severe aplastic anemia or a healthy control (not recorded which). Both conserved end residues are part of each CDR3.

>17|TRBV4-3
CASSQDRGTPGSDTQYF
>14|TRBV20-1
CSARGLAGVNEQYF
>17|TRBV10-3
CAISEPGLGVYQETQYF
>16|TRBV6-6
CASSYSAGQGDSEAFF
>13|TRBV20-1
CSAPSGGADEQFF
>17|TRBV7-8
CASSLKGGRPGGEALHF
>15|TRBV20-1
CSARDMEREKGEQFF
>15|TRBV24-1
CATSDPDSSVEGYTF
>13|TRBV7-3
CASSLASGEQANF
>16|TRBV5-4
CASSLAGQGGLETQYF
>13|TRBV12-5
CASGEGGNQPQHF
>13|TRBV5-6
CASSLGGDYEQYF
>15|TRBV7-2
CASSLVGSGTGELFF
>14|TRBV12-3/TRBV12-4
CASSPPGLRNEQFF
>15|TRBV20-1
CSASPRQWYQETQYF
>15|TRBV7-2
CASSLGSGGSYEQYF
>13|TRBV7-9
CASSQAGAGELFF
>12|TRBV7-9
CASSFGQNEQYF
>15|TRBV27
CASRGGDRVTYGYTF
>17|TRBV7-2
CASSPPGRLAGRETQYF
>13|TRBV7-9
CASSLGDGYGYTF
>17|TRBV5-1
CASSLLPGTAGGVDQYF
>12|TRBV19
CASIQGADGYTF
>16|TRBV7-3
CASSRLAGAGAYEQYF
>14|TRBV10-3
CAISGEGQHSPLHF
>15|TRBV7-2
CASSLGSPSSYEQYF
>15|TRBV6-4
CASSAVPRQGDTQYF
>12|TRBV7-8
CASSPQESEAFF
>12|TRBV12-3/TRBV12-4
CASSPGALEAFF
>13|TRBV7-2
CASSLDGWYGYTF
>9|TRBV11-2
CASSLWGRF
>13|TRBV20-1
CSAGTGPSYEQYF
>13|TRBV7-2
CASSQTSANEQFF
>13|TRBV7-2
CASSFNIGAPLHF
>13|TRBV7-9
CASGQLGHNEQYF
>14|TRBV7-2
CASSPRLGTDTQYF
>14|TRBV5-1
CASSLATDYYEQYF
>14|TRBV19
CASSSQGAGYGYTF
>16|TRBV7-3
CASSLDQGGLGETQYF
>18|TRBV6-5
CASSYSSGVAYPNTEAFF
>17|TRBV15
CATSRDRGIGGANVLTF
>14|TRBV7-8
CASSFRGSHNEQFF
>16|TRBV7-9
CASSAIAGAGTDTQYF
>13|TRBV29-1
CSFWTEGNYEQYF
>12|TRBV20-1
CSATRRAYEQYF
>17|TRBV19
CASSILAGQTSNYGYTF
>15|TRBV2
CASSESGGRYSGQFF
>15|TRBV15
CATSPDRDRPKALHF
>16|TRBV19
CASSNSGGHLPYEQYF
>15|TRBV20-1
CSARDRVEGLETQYF
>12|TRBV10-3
CAITENTGELFF